This TCR beta chain was recorded in a study of blood T cell repertoires in COVID-19. Generated by immunoSEQ multiplex PCR, the TCRdb table keeps only in-frame clones and is missing some. The sample carries nearly 350,000 clones, almost 90% recorded once. The ends lost 8 bases at V and 2 bases at J; junction bases unmatched: 5. This CDR3 is built from 13 residues. The TCR originated in a woman aged 70-85 years with COVID-19, enrolled during active disease. The chain has TRBV23-1 and TRBJ1-2; 7 bases line up with TRBD1. TRBV23-1 is recorded as an ORF, its role being uncertain. The sample was peripheral blood. Written as DNA, the CDR3 is TGCGCCAGCGGGACAGAGGGGAACTATGGCTACACCTTC. It is translated as CASGTEGNYGYTF.